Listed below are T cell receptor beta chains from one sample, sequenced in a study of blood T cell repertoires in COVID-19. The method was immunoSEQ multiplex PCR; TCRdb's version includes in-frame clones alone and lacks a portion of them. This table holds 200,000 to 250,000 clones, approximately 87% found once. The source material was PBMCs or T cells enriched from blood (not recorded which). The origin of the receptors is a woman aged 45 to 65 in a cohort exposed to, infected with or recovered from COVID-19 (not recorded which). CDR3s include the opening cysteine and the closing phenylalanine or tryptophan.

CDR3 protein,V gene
CASRKTVSAQPQHF,TRBV6-5
CASSPLLGGLGYEKLFF,TRBV4-3
CASSQDWGVPQGGNYGYTF,TRBV3-1/TRBV3-2
CASSLDVSDTQYF,TRBV5-4
CASSQGGQGGYGYTF,TRBV4-2
CASSHRKGAGGDADTQYF,TRBV4-3
CASSQVVMSRYNSPLHF,TRBV14
CASSSITSYYGYTF,TRBV7-2
CASSRTGVDNEQFF,TRBV11-3
CASSLIPGQGYEQYF,TRBV27
CASSPRGGFNEQFF,TRBV9
CASSLSRTGGNTEAFF,TRBV19
CASSNGGGPGYGYTF,TRBV28
CASRGTGPSQEQYF,TRBV7-6